Following are 27 T cell receptor beta chains from one sample sequenced in a study of cytomegalovirus exposure and HLA in healthy donors. PCR primers comprised 60 Vbeta and 13 Jbeta primers. Repertoires were generated with immunoSEQ multiplex PCR, while TCRdb's copy carries only in-frame clones and drops some. The sample yields under 150,000 clones, 70% to 85% seen once. The sequenced sample consisted of PBMCs. Source of these receptors: a boy aged 2 to 10 in good health and CMV-seronegative.

The genes are TRBV11-3 and TRBJ2-5; weak D call: TRBD2 (6 bases). The V and J ends lost 4 bases and 2 bases respectively, with 14 bases between them. This CDR3 has 15 residues. Germline V lookup: CDR1 SGHNT, CDR2 YENEEA. The CDR3 protein is CASSSNLAYQETQYF. The CDR3 bases are TGTGCCAGCAGCTCCAATCTAGCGTATCAAGAGACCCAGTACTTC.

The chain couples TRBV2 to TRBJ2-7, with TRBD1 matching 8 bases. The CDR3 runs 17 residues. The ends lost 0 bases at V and 2 bases at J; junction bases unmatched: 9. Germline V gene sequence: CDR1 SNHLY, CDR2 FYNNEI. CDR3 coding DNA: TGTGCCAGCAGTGAAGCCCCCCCGGGACAGGCGACCTACGAGCAGTACGTC. Its protein product is CASSEAPPGQATYEQYV.

The chain's CDR3 is CASSTLGSMYYPGANVLTF. The CDR3 region has the DNA TGTGCCAGCAGTACCCTGGGCAGCATGTATTACCCTGGGGCCAACGTCCTGACTTTC. J is TRBJ2-6 and V is TRBV27, with unresolved D. This CDR3 is built from 19 residues. V lost 5 bases to trimming and J lost 2 bases, with 22 bases between them. Germline-derived CDR1 and CDR2 are MNHEY and SMNVEV (reference sequence).

The chain links TRBV10-1 to TRBJ2-1, with a possible D match to TRBD2 (5 bases). CDR3 size: 15 residues. The germline CDR1 and CDR2 sequences are WNHNN and SYGVQD (reference sequence). Deletions cut 5 bases from V and 4 bases from J, with 15 bases between. The CDR3 sequence is CASSPFNSEYNEQFF. The CDR3 nucleotides read TGCGCCAGCAGTCCCTTTAATAGCGAATACAATGAGCAGTTCTTC.

This clone was seen a single time. The rearrangement links TRBV5-5 to TRBJ2-5; 7 bases align to TRBD1. With 0 bases clipped from V and 4 bases from J, the junction kept 15 bases outside the gene matches. Germline V gene lookup returns CDR1 SGHKS and CDR2 YYEKEE (reference sequence). CDR3 length: 18 amino acids. The CDR3, as DNA: TGTGCCAGCAGCTTGGCCGAGGAAGGGGGCGTCCGTGGAGAGACCCAGTACTTC. It yields the protein CASSLAEEGGVRGETQYF.

A word on this clone: At one of its ends the junction is not consistent with the germline gene, which may arise from a read error. The chain is built from TRBV7-9 and TRBJ2-1; D is possibly TRBD2 (6 bases). This CDR3 contains 16 residues. The germline CDR1 and CDR2 sequences are SEHNR and FQNEAQ (reference sequence). CDR3 in amino acids: CSSRLGGLSIYNEQFF. CDR3 in DNA: TGTTCCAGCAGGTTGGGAGGCCTCTCCATATACAATGAGCAGTTCTTC.

J is TRBJ2-2 and V is TRBV14; TRBD1 matches 7 bases. Per germline, CDR1 SGHDN and CDR2 FVKESK. This CDR3 contains 18 residues. The junction had 13 bases not matched to a gene; V was cut back by 0 bases and J by 6 bases. The CDR3 bases are TGTGCCAGCAGCCAAGAACTAATTTCGCGACAGGGCGCCGGGGAGCTGTTTTTT. Translated, it gives CASSQELISRQGAGELFF.

The V and J genes are TRBV7-9 and TRBJ2-2; possibly TRBD1 for D (5 bases). Germline V gene data show CDR1 as SEHNR and CDR2 as FQNEAQ (reference sequence). CDR3 size: 16 residues. With 0 bases removed from V and 1 base from J, the gap between germline ends came to 9 bases. Here the CDR3 reads CASSLAERGNTGELFF. The CDR3 DNA sequence: TGTGCCAGCAGCTTAGCCGAAAGGGGGAACACCGGGGAGCTGTTTTTT.

This clone has more than one count but fewer than ten. The chain employs TRBV9 and TRBJ2-7; a weak D match, TRBD1 (6 bases). The germline V gene encodes CDR1 SGDLS and CDR2 YYNGEE. With 0 bases removed from V and 5 bases from J, the gap between germline ends came to 15 bases. CDR3 length equals 15 residues. CDR3 in DNA: TGTGCCAGCAGCGTAGCGGGACAACTCCAAGACGAGCAGTACTTC. This encodes CASSVAGQLQDEQYF. Based on the CDR3 plus reference TRBV9 and TRBJ2-7, the full variable domain is DSGVTQTPKHLITATGQRVTLRCSPRSGDLSVYWYQQSLDQGLQFLIQYYNGEERAKGNILERFSAQQFPDLHSELNLSSLELGDSALYFCASSVAGQLQDEQYFGPGTRLTVT.

The chain is built from TRBV7-9 and TRBJ1-6; possibly TRBD1 for D (6 bases). The CDR3 is 14 residues long. V lost 5 bases and J 7 bases, leaving 12 bases between the germline ends. From germline, CDR1 is SEHNR and CDR2 FQNEAQ (reference sequence). The CDR3 DNA is TGTGCCAGCAGCCGGACAGATTGGAATTCACCCCTCCACTTT. Its translation: CASSRTDWNSPLHF. Supplemented by reference TRBV7-9 and TRBJ1-6, the full variable domain reads DTGVSQNPRHKITKRGQNVTFRCDPISEHNRLYWYRQTLGQGPEFLTYFQNEAQLEKSRLLSDRFSAERPKGSFSTLEIQRTEQGDSAMYLCASSRTDWNSPLHFGNGTRLTVT.

The chain is built from TRBV7-2 and TRBJ1-3; 8 bases fit TRBD1. The V segment lost 5 bases and the J segment 0 bases; nucleotides outside the gene matches: 3. Germline lookup yields CDR1 SGHTA and CDR2 FQGNSA. This CDR3 has 15 amino acids. The CDR3 nucleotides read TGTGCCAGCAGCGGACAGGGCCGCTCTGGAAACACCATATATTTT. It specifies CASSGQGRSGNTIYF.

The chain carries TRBV4-2 and TRBJ1-3; D unclear. The CDR3 contains 16 residues. Trimming took 0 bases from V and 0 from J, leaving 9 bases between them. Germline CDR1 LGHNA, CDR2 YNFKEQ. The CDR3 loop is CASSQEQTSSGNTIYF. For the CDR3, the DNA is TGTGCCAGCAGCCAAGAGCAAACGAGCTCTGGAAACACCATATATTTT.

This clone was picked up one time. The gene calls are TRBV19 and TRBJ1-5; TRBD1 is a possible D gene (6 bases). The V gene's germline CDR1 is LNHDA and CDR2 SQIVND (reference sequence). The CDR3 is made up of 15 amino acids. Trimming removed 9 bases at V and 3 bases at J, with 18 bases between. CDR3 bases: TGTGCCAGCACACCCCAGGGGAAAGTCAATCAGCCCCAGCATTTT. Residues: CASTPQGKVNQPQHF. Variable domain in full (rest from reference TRBV19 and TRBJ1-5): DGGITQSPKYLFRKEGQNVTLSCEQNLNHDAMYWYRQDPGQGLRLIYYSQIVNDFQKGDIAEGYSVSREKKESFPLTVTSAQKNPTAFYLCASTPQGKVNQPQHFGDGTRLSIL.

The chain links TRBV5-8 to TRBJ1-4, with D perhaps TRBD1 (5 bases). The CDR3 runs 14 residues. Trimming cost V 3 bases and J 8 bases, with 14 bases left between them. The V gene's germline CDR1 is SGHTS and CDR2 YDEGEE. CDR3 bases: TGTGCCAGCAGCTCAAGGGGTCGGGAGGAAAAACTGTTTTTT. Amino acids: CASSSRGREEKLFF.

The J gene is TRBJ2-7, the V gene TRBV6-1, with 11 positions matching TRBD2. CDR3 length: 14 amino acids. CDR1 MNHNS and CDR2 SASEGT come from the germline V gene. The junction had 5 bases not matched to a gene; V was cut back by 6 bases and J by 4 bases. CDR3 nucleotides: TGTGCCAGCAGGACTATAGCGGGGGGGTACGAGCAGTACGTC. Its translation is CASRTIAGGYEQYV.

In this sample, this clone turned up once. The V gene is TRBV7-3, the J gene TRBJ2-1, with D possibly TRBD1 on 6 matching bases. Trimming removed 0 bases at V and 5 bases at J, with 17 bases between. Germline CDR1 reads SGHTA; CDR2 reads FQGTGA. The CDR3 length is 17 residues. The CDR3 reads CASSLTWDTGYDNEQFF. The CDR3 coding sequence is TGTGCCAGCAGCTTAACGTGGGATACAGGGTACGACAATGAGCAGTTCTTC.

Only a few counts were recorded for this clone. This chain links TRBV19 with TRBJ1-2; tentative D call: TRBD1 (6 bases). V gave up 5 bases and J gave up 3 bases, with 16 bases separating them. CDR3 length: 15 amino acids. Germline assignment: CDR1 LNHDA and CDR2 SQIVND (reference sequence). The CDR3 spells CASSAPTTGYYGYTF. CDR3 bases: TGTGCCAGTAGTGCCCCCACGACAGGATACTATGGCTACACCTTC.

The V gene is TRBV2, the J gene TRBJ1-6; no clear D gene. Trimming shortened V by 6 bases and J by 3 bases, and 12 bases separated the two germline ends. The CDR3 runs to 15 residues. The germline CDR1 and CDR2 sequences are SNHLY and FYNNEI. The CDR3 DNA follows: TGTGCCAGCAGGCGGCCAGCCTACTATAATTCACCCCTCCACTTT. Residues: CASRRPAYYNSPLHF.

V usage is TRBV6-5 and J usage is TRBJ1-1, with 9 bases lining up with TRBD1. With 6 bases clipped from V and 5 bases from J, the junction kept 7 bases outside the gene matches. Germline-derived CDR1 and CDR2 are MNHEY and SVGAGI. The CDR3 is 14 residues long. The CDR3 DNA reads as TGTGCCAGCAGCAGGACAGGGGAGAATACTGAAGCTTTCTTT. Translating it yields CASSRTGENTEAFF.

CDR3 in amino acids: CASSKLAGSYNEQFF. The CDR3, as DNA: TGTGCCAGCAGTAAGCTAGCGGGATCCTACAATGAGCAGTTCTTC. This chain joins TRBV25-1 and TRBJ2-1, with 9 bases lining up with TRBD2. The length of the CDR3 is 15 residues. CDR1 and CDR2 from the germline V gene are MGHDK and SYGVNS. V was clipped by 5 bases and J by 1 base; unmatched bases: 3. The full variable domain, with the rest looked up from reference TRBV25-1 and TRBJ2-1, is EADIYQTPRYLVIGTGKKITLECSQTMGHDKMYWYQQDPGMELHLIHYSYGVNSTEKGDLSSESTVSRIRTEHFPLTLESARPSHTSQYLCASSKLAGSYNEQFFGPGTRLTVL.

The genes are TRBV11-3 and TRBJ2-7; D gene ambiguous. CDR1 is SGHNT, CDR2 YENEEA, per germline. Trimming removed 5 bases at V and 0 bases at J, with 5 bases between. The CDR3 extends over 12 amino acids. The CDR3: CASSASSYEQYF. CDR3 DNA sequence: TGTGCCAGCAGCGCCAGCTCCTACGAGCAGTACTTC.

This chain joins TRBV4-1 and TRBJ2-7, with TRBD2 matching 10 bases. The CDR3 length is 15 residues. Trimming removed 4 bases from V and 5 bases from J; junction bases left unmatched: 8. The V gene's germline CDR1 is MGHRA and CDR2 YSYEKL. CDR3 bases: TGCGCCAGCAGCCCCCTTAGCGGGGGGAGGGACGAGCAGTACTTC. This translates into CASSPLSGGRDEQYF.

This chain uses TRBV11-2 with TRBJ1-3; D uncertain. This CDR3 has 15 residues. Germline CDR1 and CDR2: SGHAT and FQNNGV. V was pared by 0 bases and J by 4 bases, with 10 bases between. CDR3 sequence: CASSLEMTGGNTIYF. CDR3 sequence (DNA): TGTGCCAGCAGCTTAGAGATGACGGGAGGAAACACCATATATTTT.

This clone was counted once. The rearrangement uses TRBV19 and TRBJ1-1; 7 bases align to TRBD1. Germline assignment: CDR1 LNHDA and CDR2 SQIVND (reference sequence). V shed 4 bases and J 11 bases; nucleotides not matched to a gene: 7. The CDR3 is made up of 12 amino acids. The CDR3 is CASSTPTGRAFF. DNA for the CDR3: TGTGCCAGTAGTACTCCGACAGGGAGGGCTTTCTTT.

V gene TRBV5-6 combines with J gene TRBJ2-1, with 11 bases identical to TRBD1. The germline gives CDR1 SGHDT, CDR2 YYEEEE. J gave up 4 bases and V 4 bases, and 7 bases lay outside the gene matches. This CDR3 spans 16 amino acids. The CDR3 DNA follows: TGTGCCAGCAGCCCAGTGGACAGGGGGCAATACAATGAGCAGTTCTTC. Residues: CASSPVDRGQYNEQFF.

J is TRBJ1-4 and V is TRBV5-4, with D perhaps TRBD1 (5 bases). The V end lost 8 bases, the J end lost 6 bases, and 14 bases lay between the germline ends. CDR1 SGHNT and CDR2 YYREEE come from the germline V gene (reference sequence). CDR3 length: 13 residues. In nucleotides, the CDR3 is TGTGCCAGTAAGGGGAAACTCGATGAAAAACTGTTTTTT. Protein: CASKGKLDEKLFF.

The gene calls are TRBV4-3 and TRBJ1-6; no clear D gene. V gave up 4 bases and J gave up 7 bases, with 11 bases separating them. Germline CDR1 and CDR2: LGHNA and YSLEER. The CDR3 spans 14 residues. DNA of the CDR3: TGCGCCAGCAGCCCCCGGTCCGGGAATTCACCCCTCCACTTT. Its protein product is CASSPRSGNSPLHF.